These 11 T cell receptor beta chains came from one sample sequenced in a study of shared clonotypes between healthy human individuals. Using immunoSEQ multiplex PCR, the repertoire was profiled, and TCRdb retains in-frame clones only, with some absent. The profile covers about 1.5 million clones, with 95% to 97% appearing a single time and about 1.2% taken by the ten largest. Input material: naive CD4+ T cells sorted from blood. Subset noted: CD45RA+ positively selected. These receptors were collected from a man aged 25-45 years in good health.

This chain links TRBV5-4 with TRBJ2-7, with D possibly being TRBD1 or TRBD2 (5 bases each). Germline V gives CDR1 SGHNT, CDR2 YYREEE (reference sequence). This CDR3 is 13 amino acids long. Trimming took 0 bases from V and 6 from J, leaving 10 bases between them. CDR3 coding DNA: TGTGCCAGCAGCTTGGGATCGGGGCGCGAGCAGTACTTC. Its protein product is CASSLGSGREQYF. Full variable domain (remainder filled in from reference TRBV5-4 and TRBJ2-7): ETGVTQSPTHLIKTRGQQVTLRCSSQSGHNTVSWYQQALGQGPQFIFQYYREEENGRGNFPPRFSGLQFPNYSSELNVNALELDDSALYLCASSLGSGREQYFGPGTRLTVT.

The chain uses TRBV5-1 and TRBJ2-2; D perhaps matches TRBD1 (5 bases). V lost 4 bases and J 4 bases, leaving 14 bases between the germline ends. The CDR3 covers 15 residues. CDR1 is SGHRS and CDR2 is YFSETQ in the germline V gene. The CDR3 reads CASSTGQGITGELFF. In nucleotides, the CDR3 is TGCGCCAGCAGCACTGGGCAGGGAATCACCGGGGAGCTGTTTTTT. Full variable domain (missing parts from reference TRBV5-1 and TRBJ2-2): KAGVTQTPRYLIKTRGQQVTLSCSPISGHRSVSWYQQTPGQGLQFLFEYFSETQRNKGNFPGRFSGRQFSNSRSEMNVSTLELGDSALYLCASSTGQGITGELFFGEGSRLTVL.

This chain uses TRBV18 with TRBJ2-1, with 7 bases lining up with TRBD2. The CDR3 loop spans 17 amino acids. V shed 0 bases, J shed 5 bases, and the junction held 10 bases outside the gene matches. Germline CDR1 and CDR2: KGHSH and LQKENI. CDR3 region: CASSPPGGSGFDNEQFF. Here the CDR3 DNA reads TGTGCCAGCTCACCACCGGGGGGGAGTGGGTTCGACAATGAGCAGTTCTTC.

This chain joins TRBV30 and TRBJ2-2; D may be TRBD2 (11 bases). The CDR3 contains 18 residues. Germline CDR1 GTSNPN, CDR2 SVGIG (reference sequence). V was trimmed by 5 bases and J by 5 bases, leaving 27 bases between them. The CDR3 DNA sequence: TGTGCCTGGGACAGGGGGCTGACTAGCGGGAAGCATACCGGGGAGCTGTTTTTT. Protein product: CAWDRGLTSGKHTGELFF.

This chain links TRBV18 with TRBJ2-2, with D tentatively TRBD2 (5 bases). Trimming cost V 7 bases and J 4 bases, with 10 bases left between them. The germline V gene encodes CDR1 KGHSH and CDR2 LQKENI. This CDR3 comprises 13 residues. The DNA of the CDR3 is TGTGCCAGCTGGGAGCGAGGCACCGGGGAGCTGTTTTTT. Protein product: CASWERGTGELFF.

The chain combines TRBV4-1 with TRBJ1-2; no reliable D call. CDR1 MGHRA and CDR2 YSYEKL come from the germline V gene. This CDR3 is 14 amino acids long. Trimming removed 2 bases from V and 8 bases from J, with 15 bases in between. CDR3 bases: TGCGCCAGCAGCCAACACGGCGCTCTAGGGGGCTACACCTTC. It translates to CASSQHGALGGYTF.

The rearrangement uses TRBV9 and TRBJ1-2, with 8 bases fitting TRBD1. Trimming removed 4 bases from V and 4 bases from J; junction bases left unmatched: 6. Germline CDR1 is SGDLS and CDR2 is YYNGEE. This CDR3 is built from 14 residues. CDR3 residues: CASSSRTGPYGYTF. CDR3 DNA sequence: TGTGCCAGCAGCTCCAGGACAGGGCCCTATGGCTACACCTTC.

V and J are TRBV21-1 and TRBJ1-2. TRBV21-1 has pseudogene status. The CDR3 has 13 amino acids. In DNA, the CDR3 is TGTGCCAGCAGCGGACCGAAGGCGGGAGGCTACACCTTC. The encoded protein is CASSGPKAGGYTF.

The chain recombines TRBV4-1 with TRBJ2-3; TRBD1 matches 7 bases. Germline V gene lookup returns CDR1 MGHRA and CDR2 YSYEKL. The junction had 2 bases not matched to a gene; V was cut back by 2 bases and J by 9 bases. The CDR3 is 12 residues long. This chain's CDR3 is CASSQTGATQYF. The CDR3 region has the DNA TGCGCCAGCAGCCAAACAGGGGCGACGCAGTATTTT.

DNA of the CDR3: TGTGCCAGCAGCCCCTCAGCGGCTAGCTCCTACAATGAGCAGTTCTTC. Translating it yields CASSPSAASSYNEQFF. This rearrangement joins TRBV7-2 to TRBJ2-1, with D possibly TRBD2 on 5 matching bases. The CDR3 is 16 residues long. In germline, CDR1 is SGHTA, CDR2 FQGNSA. V shed 5 bases and J shed 0 bases, with 14 bases lying between them. The whole variable domain, remainder taken from reference TRBV7-2 and TRBJ2-1, is GAGVSQSPSNKVTEKGKDVELRCDPISGHTALYWYRQSLGQGLEFLIYFQGNSAPDKSGLPSDRFSAERTGGSVSTLTIQRTQQEDSAVYLCASSPSAASSYNEQFFGPGTRLTVL.

This clone was detected once. The chain links TRBV30 to TRBJ2-2, with D unclear. V was trimmed by 8 bases and J by 5 bases, leaving 15 bases between them. Germline assignment: CDR1 GTSNPN and CDR2 SVGIG (reference sequence). The CDR3 sequence is 13 residues long. CDR3 residues: CALYGMGTGELFF. The CDR3, as DNA: TGTGCCCTCTATGGGATGGGAACCGGGGAGCTGTTTTTT.